This T cell receptor (beta chain) was sequenced for a study of metastatic and nonmetastatic thyroid tumors. Study-wide background: Blood and tumor or nodule tissue repertoires from malignant and benign thyroid patients were compared.

Before thyroid surgery, none of the patients had received any treatment. Deletions cut 6 bases from V and 1 base from J, with 13 bases between. This CDR3 spans 14 amino acids. By sample fraction, this clone is medium-sized. Its antigen is not identified. Overall study results and limits: TCR beta diversity was reportedly significantly higher in malignant thyroid tumors than benign nodules, in blood and tumor.

Per the authors' pipeline: What underpinned the distant-metastasis classifier for papillary thyroid cancer was the set of CDR3 differences across clinicopathological groups. TCRdb re-called clones via MiXCR from the PCR reads. None of the V and J calls come from the authors' own analysis; TCRdb made them. The table lists some 12,000 clones, 30% to 35% of them singletons. The V gene is TRBV12-3 or TRBV12-4, the J gene TRBJ2-7; D possibly uses TRBD1 or TRBD2 (5 bases each). The TCR comes from a female donor with papillary thyroid cancer or a benign thyroid nodule (not recorded which). Some clones in this sample may be carry-over from other donors' samples. The sequenced material came from tumor tissue. CDR3 region: CASSRDRYSYEQYF. As DNA, the CDR3 is TGTGCCAGCAGCCGGGACCGATATTCCTACGAGCAGTACTTC.